A selection of T cell receptor beta chains follows, all from one sample in a study of regulatory T cells in long-lasting Graves disease. From the multiplex PCR reads, TCRdb called clonotypes with MiXCR, one entry per CDR3 protein. The sample lists 400,000 to 500,000 distinct CDR3 sequences, under 25% occurring once. Sequenced material: peripheral blood mononuclear cells (PBMCs), taken when the disease was refractory, from a patient treated with antithyroid drugs. The receptors shown here come from a female donor with Graves disease. Both conserved end residues are part of each CDR3. Fields, in order: D gene, V gene, clone size, J gene, CDR3 DNA, CDR3 protein. A D gene is named only where the DNA matches it firmly. Part of the rows lack a size; the others show once, few, many or a class for expanded clones.

-	TRBV5-1	few	TRBJ1-1	TGCGCCAGCAGCCGGTCAGGGTCAGGGATGAACACTGAAGCTTTCTTT	CASSRSGSGMNTEAFF
-	TRBV6-2/TRBV6-3	-	TRBJ2-5	TGTGCCAGCAGTACCCCTGCGGGACGGCCACAAGAGACCCAGTACTTC	CASSTPAGRPQETQYF
-	TRBV18	-	TRBJ1-1	TGTGCCAGCTCACGAGGGGGGGGAATGAACACTGAAGCTTTCTTT	CASSRGGGMNTEAFF
-	TRBV5-1	many	TRBJ1-5	TGCGCCAGCAGCTTGGCCTGCCAAAGTTACAGGGCTATCTGGCAGCCCCAGCATTTT	CASSLACQSYRAIWQPQHF
TRBD1	TRBV28	few	TRBJ1-2	TGTGCCAGCAGTCTCTACAGGGGGCAAAACTACACCTTC	CASSLYRGQNYTF
-	TRBV5-1	few	TRBJ1-2	TGCGCCAGCAGCTTGGCCCCCCTTGGGGGGACCTATGGCTACACCTTC	CASSLAPLGGTYGYTF
TRBD1	TRBV30	-	TRBJ1-5	TGTGCCTGGGACAGGGGGAATCAGCCCCAGCATTTT	CAWDRGNQPQHF
-	TRBV4-1	-	TRBJ1-1	TGCGCCAGCAGCCAAGAAGGAAGCAACACTGAAGCTTTCTTT	CASSQEGSNTEAFF
-	TRBV6-1	few	TRBJ2-5	TGTGCCAGCAGTCCACTTGACCCGCCGGAGGGGAAAGGGACCCAGTACTTC	CASSPLDPPEGKGTQYF
-	TRBV28	many	TRBJ1-2	TGTGCCAGCAGTACTCACAGGGAGAAGGTCTATGGCTACACCTTC	CASSTHREKVYGYTF
TRBD2	TRBV15	-	TRBJ2-3	TGTGCCACCAGCCGACTAGCGGGAGTAGATACGCAGTATTTT	CATSRLAGVDTQYF
-	TRBV29-1	few	TRBJ2-5	TGCAGCGTCCTATTCGTAGGGCAAGAGACCCAGTACTTC	CSVLFVGQETQYF
TRBD2	TRBV5-6	-	TRBJ2-5	TGTGCCAGCAGCGGGAGCGGGATCGCCCAAGAGACCCAGTACTTC	CASSGSGIAQETQYF
-	TRBV2	-	TRBJ1-4	TGTGCCAGCTTCCGGGACACTGGGAGTGAAAAACTGTTTTTT	CASFRDTGSEKLFF
-	TRBV6-1	-	TRBJ2-5	TGTGCCAGCACCCCAGGGGTGATAGAGACCCAGTACTTC	CASTPGVIETQYF
-	TRBV6-5	many	TRBJ2-2	TGTGCCAGCAGTTACTCGAGTGGGACCGGGGAGCTGTTTTTT	CASSYSSGTGELFF
TRBD2	TRBV6-1	many	TRBJ2-5	TGTGCCAGCAGGCCCAGCGGGGGGATTGGGACCCAGTACTTC	CASRPSGGIGTQYF
-	TRBV2	-	TRBJ2-3	TGTGCCAGCAGTGGCTATTCGGACACAGATACGCAGTATTTT	CASSGYSDTDTQYF
TRBD2	TRBV7-9	-	TRBJ2-1	TGTGCCAGCAGCCAAGCGGGTACTAGCGGGATTCTTTTCACAATGGGTGAGCAGTTCTTC	CASSQAGTSGILFTMGEQFF
-	TRBV30	-	TRBJ2-7	TGTGCCTGGAGGCCCGCCGGCAGAAGCCCCTACGAGCAGTACTTC	CAWRPAGRSPYEQYF
TRBD1	TRBV30	-	TRBJ2-7	TGTGCCTCGAGGGACAGGCGAAACGACGAGCAGTACTTC	CASRDRRNDEQYF
-	TRBV5-6	-	TRBJ1-1	TGTGCCAGCAGACACCGTCCTTCAGGGGCAAGGAACACTGAAGCTTTCTTT	CASRHRPSGARNTEAFF
TRBD2	TRBV2	many	TRBJ2-2	TGTGCCAGCAGCTCACCCGGGACTAGCGGGAGGGTGGAAAGATCCGGGGAGCTGTTTTTT	CASSSPGTSGRVERSGELFF
TRBD2	TRBV28	many	TRBJ2-2	TGTGCCAGCAGTTCGCGCGGGGGGCGAACCGGGGAGCTGTTTTTT	CASSSRGGRTGELFF
-	TRBV6-2/TRBV6-3	few	TRBJ2-5	TGTGCCAGCAGTTATGGGACTCCCGTGGGAGAGACCCAGTACTTC	CASSYGTPVGETQYF
-	TRBV10-3	-	TRBJ2-3	TGTGCCATCAGTGGACAGGACGGAGCAGATACGCAGTATTTT	CAISGQDGADTQYF
-	TRBV12-3/TRBV12-4	-	TRBJ2-1	TGTGCCAGCAGTTTTGATAGAGCTGCCTACAATGAGCAGTTCTTC	CASSFDRAAYNEQFF
TRBD2	TRBV2	-	TRBJ2-7	TGTGCCAGCACAAGGACTAGCGGGAGGGCCCCAGTCTACGAGCAGTACTTC	CASTRTSGRAPVYEQYF
-	TRBV2	many	TRBJ2-7	TGTGCCAGCAGTGAAGGGGGGAATCTATCCTACGAGCAGTACTTC	CASSEGGNLSYEQYF
TRBD1	TRBV7-9	few	TRBJ2-2	TGTGCCAGCAGCCAGGACAGGGGGGTTGCCGGGGAGCTGTTTTTT	CASSQDRGVAGELFF
-	TRBV11-2	many	TRBJ2-2	TGTGCCAGCAGCTGGGTGGCAGGGACCGGGGAGCTGTTTTTT	CASSWVAGTGELFF
TRBD2	TRBV7-9	-	TRBJ2-1	TGTGCCAGCAGCGACCTAGCGGGAGGGGGTAATGAGCAGTTCTTC	CASSDLAGGGNEQFF
-	TRBV20-1	-	TRBJ2-7	TGCAGTGCTAGAGCTCCCAGGTCCTACGAGCAGTACTTC	CSARAPRSYEQYF
TRBD1	TRBV9	few	TRBJ2-5	TGTGCCAGCAGCCCAGGGGACAGGGGACTCCAAGAGACCCAGTACTTC	CASSPGDRGLQETQYF
-	TRBV3-1	many	TRBJ2-5	TGTGCCAGCAGCCAAGGGACGCAAGAGACCCAGTACTTC	CASSQGTQETQYF
-	TRBV24-1	many	TRBJ2-5	TGTGCCACCAGTGATCTGGAATCACCCCGGGCCCAGTACTTC	CATSDLESPRAQYF
-	TRBV30	-	TRBJ1-1	TGTGCCTGGGACCGGGGACAGAACACTGAAGCTTTCTTT	CAWDRGQNTEAFF
TRBD1	TRBV7-2	-	TRBJ1-4	TGTTCCAGCAGCTTAGGATACAGGGGGCGGAATGAAAAACTGTTTTTT	CSSSLGYRGRNEKLFF
TRBD2	TRBV27	many	TRBJ2-7	TGTGCCAGCAGTAAGGGACTAGCGGGAGGGTTCCGCTTTTACGAGCAGTACTTC	CASSKGLAGGFRFYEQYF
-	TRBV6-5	-	TRBJ1-5	TGTGCCAGCAGTTACTCATCCCGCGGCAATCAGCCCCAGCATTTT	CASSYSSRGNQPQHF
TRBD2	TRBV12-3/TRBV12-4	many	TRBJ2-5	TGTGCCAGCAGATTAGCGGGAGTTGGAGAGACCCAGTACTTC	CASRLAGVGETQYF
-	TRBV2	many	TRBJ2-5	TGTGCCAGCACCCCAAGGGGATCGGCGGCCTCGGAGACCCAGTACTTC	CASTPRGSAASETQYF
-	TRBV5-8	many	TRBJ2-5	TGTGCCAGCAGCTTTCTACTCGGATCAAAGACCCAGTACTTC	CASSFLLGSKTQYF
-	TRBV12-3/TRBV12-4	many	TRBJ1-6	TGTGCCAGCAGTTTAGCTGTTCGAGGTTCACCCCTCCACTTT	CASSLAVRGSPLHF
TRBD1	TRBV13	few	TRBJ2-5	TGTGCCAGCAGCTCCTCAGGAGGGACAGGCTACCAAGAGACCCAGTACTTC	CASSSSGGTGYQETQYF
TRBD2	TRBV27	few	TRBJ2-7	TGTGCCAGCAGGATGCTAGCGGGAGACCTGTACTTC	CASRMLAGDLYF
TRBD1	TRBV5-6	many	TRBJ2-7	TGTGCCAGCAGCCTCGGACAGGGATACTACGAGCAGTACTTC	CASSLGQGYYEQYF
TRBD1	TRBV7-8	few	TRBJ1-5	TGTGCCAGCAGCTTAGAGGGGACAGCCATTCGGCAGCCCCAGCATTTT	CASSLEGTAIRQPQHF
-	TRBV5-1	-	TRBJ2-7	TGCGCCAGCACGGGACCCTCCTACGAGCAGTACTTC	CASTGPSYEQYF
-	TRBV20-1	many	TRBJ2-7	TGCAGTGGGTTGGGGGCTGCCAACGAGCAGTACTTC	CSGLGAANEQYF
TRBD1	TRBV7-3	-	TRBJ2-2	TGTGCCAGCAGCTTAACCGGAGGACAGGGGGGCACCGGGGAGCTGTTTTTT	CASSLTGGQGGTGELFF
TRBD1	TRBV4-1	-	TRBJ1-2	TGCGCCAGCAGCGTCCGACAGGGGGCGTCTGGCTACACCTTC	CASSVRQGASGYTF
-	TRBV28	many	TRBJ1-2	TGTGCCAGCAGTTTATCCGGGACACGGGGCTATGGCTACACCTTC	CASSLSGTRGYGYTF
TRBD1	TRBV3-1	few	TRBJ2-5	TGTGCCAGCAGGGGACCAGGGGGCCTCGAGACCCAGTACTTC	CASRGPGGLETQYF
TRBD2	TRBV18	-	TRBJ2-2	TGTGCCAGCTCACGCTTAGCGGGAACGGGCATCGGGGAGCTGTTTTTT	CASSRLAGTGIGELFF
-	TRBV11-2	-	TRBJ2-3	TGTGCCAGCAGCTTAGACCCGGGGGCGGTAACAGATACGCAGTATTTT	CASSLDPGAVTDTQYF
-	TRBV29-1	few	TRBJ2-5	TGCAGCGTTCTGGTGGACAACCAAGAGACCCAGTACTTC	CSVLVDNQETQYF
-	TRBV29-1	many	TRBJ2-7	TGCAGCGTTGTAAGTGGGCAGGATAACGAGCAGTACTTC	CSVVSGQDNEQYF